These 20 T cell receptor beta chains were sequenced from one sample in a study of blood T cells in healthy people across ages. Through a sample-barcoded 5' primer and a J-beta primer mix, a second PCR was run for roughly 7 to 11 cycles. From the 5' RACE reads, TCRdb called clonotypes with MiXCR, one entry per CDR3 protein. The sample holds 600,000 to 650,000 distinct CDR3 sequences; roughly 50% are singletons and the top ten take 35% to 40%. The sample was blood. All receptors come from a man aged 55 to 70 in good health.

The chain recombines TRBV3-1 with TRBJ1-2; 9 bases are a match to TRBD1. Germline V gene data show CDR1 as LGHDT and CDR2 as YNNKEL (reference sequence). With V trimmed by 5 bases and J by 7 bases, 8 bases remained unmatched. The CDR3 totals 14 residues. CDR3 protein: CASSSGQGRGGYTF. The CDR3 DNA sequence: TGTGCCAGCAGCTCGGGACAGGGAAGAGGTGGCTACACCTTC.

This clonotype was detected only a few times. The rearrangement links TRBV4-2 to TRBJ2-6, with TRBD1 identical over 7 bases. J was trimmed by 0 bases and V by 4 bases; bases with no gene match: 6. The CDR3 is made up of 17 amino acids. The germline V gene has CDR1 LGHNA and CDR2 YNFKEQ. This CDR3 reads CASSPGQASSGANVLTF. The CDR3 DNA sequence: TGTGCCAGCAGCCCAGGACAGGCAAGCTCTGGGGCCAACGTCCTGACTTTC.

CDR3 DNA sequence: TGTGCCAGCAGCGGGGGTCAGAAAAACATTCAGTACTTC. Protein: CASSGGQKNIQYF. V usage is TRBV9 and J usage is TRBJ2-4; D is unclear. The CDR3 has 13 amino acids. Germline CDR1 is SGDLS and CDR2 is YYNGEE. Trimming removed 3 bases from V and 4 bases from J, with 8 bases in between.

This chain uses TRBV7-2 with TRBJ2-7; 8 bases line up with TRBD2. V shed 1 base, J shed 1 base, and the junction held 3 bases outside the gene matches. The CDR3 totals 15 residues. Per germline, CDR1 SGHTA and CDR2 FQGNSA. CDR3 DNA sequence: TGTGCCAGCAGCTTAGGTGGGACTAGTTCCTACGAGCAGTACTTC. Translating it yields CASSLGGTSSYEQYF.

The genes are TRBV12-3 or TRBV12-4 and TRBJ1-1, with a weak D call TRBD1 (5 bases). CDR3 size: 13 residues. Trimming shortened V by 6 bases and J by 6 bases, and 14 bases separated the two germline ends. The CDR3 protein is CASRRDSGAEAFF. The CDR3 DNA follows: TGTGCCAGCAGGAGAGACAGCGGGGCTGAAGCTTTCTTT.

The J gene is TRBJ2-1, the V gene TRBV6-6; a possible D gene is TRBD1 (6 bases). The CDR3 totals 15 residues. The V end lost 5 bases, the J end lost 7 bases, and 18 bases lay between the germline ends. The germline gives CDR1 MNHNY, CDR2 SVGAGI (reference sequence). CDR3 in DNA: TGTGCCAGCAGTCTGGACAGACGGGGTCGGAATGAGCAGTTCTTC. Translation gives CASSLDRRGRNEQFF.

V is TRBV11-2 and J is TRBJ2-1; TRBD1 might be the D (5 bases). Germline V lookup: CDR1 SGHAT, CDR2 FQNNGV. This CDR3 is built from 17 residues. The V end was cut by 5 bases, the J end by 13 bases, with 30 bases between. The CDR3 bases are TGTGCCAGCAGCCCCGGACACTCTCTATACGTCGGAGAGACCCAGTTCTTC. Encoded protein: CASSPGHSLYVGETQFF.

A few counts support this clonotype. The rearrangement links TRBV6-5 to TRBJ2-7, with 13 bases that match TRBD2. CDR1 MNHEY and CDR2 SVGAGI come from the germline V gene. V gave up 0 bases and J gave up 0 bases; unmatched junction bases: 5. The CDR3 consists of 18 residues. The CDR3 sequence is CASSYSTSGGPSSYEQYF. CDR3 nucleotides: TGTGCCAGCAGTTACTCGACTAGCGGGGGGCCAAGCTCCTACGAGCAGTACTTC.

This chain connects TRBV6-8 to TRBJ2-4; D might be TRBD2 (5 bases). The germline V gene encodes CDR1 MNHGY and CDR2 SAAAGT. The CDR3 consists of 12 residues. Between the trimmed V and J ends, which lost 2 bases and 13 bases, there was a span of 12 bases. The CDR3 loop reads CASSYGPWEQYF. CDR3 DNA: TGTGCCAGCAGTTACGGCCCTTGGGAGCAGTACTTC.

This clonotype has only one observation. The chain couples TRBV12-3 or TRBV12-4 to TRBJ2-3; D is unclear. CDR3 length equals 16 residues. V dropped 6 bases and J dropped 2 bases, with 18 bases sitting between them. Written as DNA, the CDR3 is TGTGCCAGCAGCCCCCTTGGCGCGCTATCCACAGATACGCAGTATTTT. Protein product: CASSPLGALSTDTQYF.

Points on this clonotype: One end of the junction varies from germline; a read error may be responsible. The CDR3 is CGARDLRTSGGNEQFF. The DNA of the CDR3 is TGCGGTGCTAGAGATCTCCGGACTAGCGGGGGGAATGAGCAGTTCTTC. The rearrangement links TRBV20-1 to TRBJ2-1; TRBD2 matches 14 bases. CDR1 DFQATT and CDR2 SNEGSKA come from the germline V gene (reference sequence). The CDR3 sequence is 16 residues long.

This clonotype has more than one count but fewer than ten. The chain couples TRBV5-1 to TRBJ2-5; 10 bases map to TRBD2. With V trimmed by 1 base and J by 3 bases, 9 bases remained unmatched. CDR3 length: 17 residues. CDR1 is SGHRS and CDR2 is YFSETQ in the germline V gene. Here the CDR3 DNA reads TGCGCCAGCAGCTTGTGGCCTAGCGGGGGTGAAAAAGAGACCCAGTACTTC. It encodes CASSLWPSGGEKETQYF.

For this clonotype: A much larger clonotype is one base distant, so this may be a read error. The rearrangement uses TRBV14 and TRBJ2-7; D call uncertain. This CDR3 region has 14 residues. The V end lost 3 bases, the J end lost 5 bases, and 14 bases lay between the germline ends. CDR1 is SGHDN, CDR2 FVKESK, per germline. For the CDR3, the DNA is TGTGCCAGCAGCCAGGCAGTGGCTGCCCACGAGCAGTACTTC. The encoded protein is CASSQAVAAHEQYF.

The chain joins TRBV5-1 to TRBJ1-6, with TRBD1 as a possible D gene (5 bases). Per germline, CDR1 SGHRS and CDR2 YFSETQ. Trimming stripped 4 bases from V and 9 bases from J, with 20 bases between. The CDR3 is 16 amino acids. CDR3 DNA sequence: TGCGCCAGCAGCCCAACCCCGGGACCCAGCAGTTCACCCCTCCACTTT. Its protein is CASSPTPGPSSSPLHF.

The chain couples TRBV2 to TRBJ2-7; D gene ambiguous. Trimming shortened V by 1 base and J by 7 bases, and 14 bases separated the two germline ends. The length of the CDR3 is 14 residues. Germline V gene data show CDR1 as SNHLY and CDR2 as FYNNEI. The CDR3 reads CASSEGLGLGEQYF. The CDR3 nucleotides are TGTGCCAGCAGTGAAGGTTTAGGGTTGGGGGAGCAGTACTTC.

The J gene is TRBJ2-5, the V gene TRBV2; D perhaps matches TRBD1 (6 bases). Trimming removed 4 bases from V and 11 bases from J, with 23 bases in between. The length of the CDR3 is 15 residues. Germline loops: CDR1 SNHLY, CDR2 FYNNEI. The CDR3 sequence: CASSAGQGYGNEQYF. The CDR3 nucleotides are TGTGCCAGCAGTGCCGGGCAGGGGTATGGCAATGAGCAGTACTTC.

This rearrangement joins TRBV3-1 to TRBJ2-7, with TRBD1 matching over 8 bases. CDR1 is LGHDT, CDR2 YNNKEL, per germline (reference sequence). V was clipped by 0 bases and J by 7 bases; unmatched bases: 5. This CDR3 is built from 14 residues. In DNA, the CDR3 is TGTGCCAGCAGCCAAGAGGACAGGGCAGGGGAGCAGTACTTC. It yields the protein CASSQEDRAGEQYF.

This chain uses TRBV28 with TRBJ1-6, with no clear D. Between the trimmed V and J ends, which lost 4 bases and 3 bases, there was a span of 7 bases. CDR3 length: 14 amino acids. Germline V lookup: CDR1 MDHEN, CDR2 SYDVKM. CDR3 sequence reads: CASSYDLYNSPLHF. The CDR3 nucleotides are TGTGCCAGCAGTTATGATCTCTATAATTCACCCCTCCACTTT. The variable domain in full, with the rest retrieved from reference TRBV28 and TRBJ1-6, is DVKVTQSSRYLVKRTGEKVFLECVQDMDHENMFWYRQDPGLGLRLIYFSYDVKMKEKGDIPEGYSVSREKKERFSLILESASTNQTSMYLCASSYDLYNSPLHFGNGTRLTVT.

This clonotype was detected once. V is TRBV7-2 and J is TRBJ2-1; 9 nucleotides agree with TRBD2. After removal of 3 bases from V and 0 bases from J, the junction contained 6 bases not matched to a gene. Germline CDR1 and CDR2: SGHTA and FQGNSA. The CDR3 consists of 17 residues. The CDR3 nucleotides read TGTGCCAGCAGCTTGCGCGGGGGGGGCCGCTCCTACAATGAGCAGTTCTTC. Translation: CASSLRGGGRSYNEQFF.

The chain is built from TRBV9 and TRBJ2-4; either TRBD1 or TRBD2 may supply D (7 bases each). V lost 6 bases, J lost 0 bases, and 13 bases lay in between. From germline, CDR1 is SGDLS and CDR2 YYNGEE. This CDR3 region has 15 residues. The CDR3 DNA reads as TGTGCCAGCACCCCAGGGGGGGGAGCCAAAAACATTCAGTACTTC. Protein: CASTPGGGAKNIQYF.